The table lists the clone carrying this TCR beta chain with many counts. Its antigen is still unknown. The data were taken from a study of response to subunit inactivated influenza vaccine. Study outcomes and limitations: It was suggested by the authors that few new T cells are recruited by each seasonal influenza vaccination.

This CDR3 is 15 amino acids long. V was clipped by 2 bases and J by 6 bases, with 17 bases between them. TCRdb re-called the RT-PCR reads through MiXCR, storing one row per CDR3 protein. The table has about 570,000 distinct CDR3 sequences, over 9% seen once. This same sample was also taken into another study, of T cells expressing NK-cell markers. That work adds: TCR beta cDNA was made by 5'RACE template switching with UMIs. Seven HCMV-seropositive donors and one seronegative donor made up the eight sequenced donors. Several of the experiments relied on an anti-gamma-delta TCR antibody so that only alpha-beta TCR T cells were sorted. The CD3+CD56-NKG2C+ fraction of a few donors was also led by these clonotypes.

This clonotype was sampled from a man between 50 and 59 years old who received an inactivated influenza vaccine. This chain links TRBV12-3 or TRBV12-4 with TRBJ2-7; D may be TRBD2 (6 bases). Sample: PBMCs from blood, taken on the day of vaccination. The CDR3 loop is CASSLSWRVSSEQYF. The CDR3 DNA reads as TGTGCCAGCAGTTTAAGTTGGAGGGTCTCAAGCGAGCAGTACTTC.